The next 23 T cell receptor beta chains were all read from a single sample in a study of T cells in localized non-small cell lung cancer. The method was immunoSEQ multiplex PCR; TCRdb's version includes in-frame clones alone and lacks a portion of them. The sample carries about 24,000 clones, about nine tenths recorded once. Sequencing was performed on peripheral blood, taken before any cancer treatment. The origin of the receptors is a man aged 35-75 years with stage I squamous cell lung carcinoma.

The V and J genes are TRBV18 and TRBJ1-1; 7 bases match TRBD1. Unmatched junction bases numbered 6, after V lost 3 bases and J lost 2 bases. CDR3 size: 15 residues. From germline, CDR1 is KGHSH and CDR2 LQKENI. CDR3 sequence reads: CASSPTGQLNTEAFF. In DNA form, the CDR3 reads TGTGCCAGCTCACCCACGGGACAGCTTAACACTGAAGCTTTCTTT.

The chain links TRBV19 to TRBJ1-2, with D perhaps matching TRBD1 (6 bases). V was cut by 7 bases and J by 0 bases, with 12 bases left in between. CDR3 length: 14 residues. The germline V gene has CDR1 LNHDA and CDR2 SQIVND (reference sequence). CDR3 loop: CASNNREANYGYTF. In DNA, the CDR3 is TGTGCCAGTAACAACAGGGAAGCTAACTATGGCTACACCTTC.

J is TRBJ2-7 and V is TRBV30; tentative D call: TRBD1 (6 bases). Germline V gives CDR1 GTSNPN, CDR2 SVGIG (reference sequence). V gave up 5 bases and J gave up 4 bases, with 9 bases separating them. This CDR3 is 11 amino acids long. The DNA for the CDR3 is TGTGCCTGGGCTACAGGGTACGAGCAGTACTTC. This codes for CAWATGYEQYF.

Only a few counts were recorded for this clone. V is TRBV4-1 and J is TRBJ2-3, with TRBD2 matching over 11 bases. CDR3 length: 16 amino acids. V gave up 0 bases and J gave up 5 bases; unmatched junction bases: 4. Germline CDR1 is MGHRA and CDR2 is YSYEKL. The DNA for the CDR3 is TGCGCCAGCAGCCAAGATACTAGCGGGGGAGAAGATACGCAGTATTTT. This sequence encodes CASSQDTSGGEDTQYF.

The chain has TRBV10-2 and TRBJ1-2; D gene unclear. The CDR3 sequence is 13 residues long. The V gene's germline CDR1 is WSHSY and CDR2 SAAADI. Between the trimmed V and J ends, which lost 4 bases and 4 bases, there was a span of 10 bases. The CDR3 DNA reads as TGCGCCAGCAGTGGTGACGACCTCTATGGCTACACCTTC. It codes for CASSGDDLYGYTF.

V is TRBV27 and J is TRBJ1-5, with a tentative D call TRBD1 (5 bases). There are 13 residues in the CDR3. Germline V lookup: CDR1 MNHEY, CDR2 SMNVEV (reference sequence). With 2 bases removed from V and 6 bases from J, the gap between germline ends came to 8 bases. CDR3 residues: CASSLAGGQPQHF. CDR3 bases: TGTGCCAGCAGTTTAGCGGGGGGTCAGCCCCAGCATTTT.

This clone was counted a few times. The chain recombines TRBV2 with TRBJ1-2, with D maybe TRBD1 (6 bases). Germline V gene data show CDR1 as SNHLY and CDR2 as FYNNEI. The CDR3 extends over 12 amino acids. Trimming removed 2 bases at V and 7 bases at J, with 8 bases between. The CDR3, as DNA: TGTGCCAGCAGTGAACAGGGGTCTGGCTACACCTTC. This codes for CASSEQGSGYTF.

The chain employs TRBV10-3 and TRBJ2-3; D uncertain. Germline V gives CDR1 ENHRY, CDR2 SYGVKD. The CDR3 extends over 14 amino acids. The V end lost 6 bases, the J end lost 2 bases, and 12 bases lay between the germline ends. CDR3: CAIRDLGATDTQYF. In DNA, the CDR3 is TGTGCCATCAGGGATCTAGGAGCCACAGATACGCAGTATTTT.

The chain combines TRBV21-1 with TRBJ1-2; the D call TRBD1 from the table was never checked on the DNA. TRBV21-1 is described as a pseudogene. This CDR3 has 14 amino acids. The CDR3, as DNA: TGTGCCAGCAGCACCCTGGACAGGGGGATAGGCTACACCTTC. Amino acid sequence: CASSTLDRGIGYTF.

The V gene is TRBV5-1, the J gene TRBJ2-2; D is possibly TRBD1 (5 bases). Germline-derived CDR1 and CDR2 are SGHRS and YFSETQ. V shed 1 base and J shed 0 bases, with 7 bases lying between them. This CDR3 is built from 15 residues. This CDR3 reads CASSLTGSNTGELFF. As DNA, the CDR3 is TGCGCCAGCAGCTTGACAGGATCGAACACCGGGGAGCTGTTTTTT.

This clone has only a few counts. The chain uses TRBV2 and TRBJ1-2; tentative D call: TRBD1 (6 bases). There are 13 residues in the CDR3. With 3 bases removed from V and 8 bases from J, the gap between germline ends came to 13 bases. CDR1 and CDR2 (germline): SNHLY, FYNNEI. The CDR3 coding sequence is TGTGCCAGCAGTGATCTGCAGGGGAAGGGCTACACCTTC. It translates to CASSDLQGKGYTF.

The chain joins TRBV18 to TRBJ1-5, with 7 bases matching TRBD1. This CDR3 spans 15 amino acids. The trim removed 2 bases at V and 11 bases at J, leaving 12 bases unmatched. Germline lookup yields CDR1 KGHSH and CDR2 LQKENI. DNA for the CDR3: TGTGCCAGCTCACCAATCGAGACAGGGAAAGAGGCCCAGCATTTT. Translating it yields CASSPIETGKEAQHF.

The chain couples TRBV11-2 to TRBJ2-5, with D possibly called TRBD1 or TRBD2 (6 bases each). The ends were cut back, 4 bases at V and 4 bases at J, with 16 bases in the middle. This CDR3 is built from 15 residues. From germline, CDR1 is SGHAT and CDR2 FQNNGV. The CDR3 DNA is TGTGCCAGCAGCTCCACGCTACAGGGAGGAGAGACCCAGTACTTC. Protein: CASSSTLQGGETQYF.

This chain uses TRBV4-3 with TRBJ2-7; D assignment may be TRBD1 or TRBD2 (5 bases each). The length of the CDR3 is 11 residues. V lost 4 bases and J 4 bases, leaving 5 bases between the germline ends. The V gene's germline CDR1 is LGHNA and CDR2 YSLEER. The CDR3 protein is CASSRGYEQYF. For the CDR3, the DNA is TGCGCCAGCAGCCGGGGGTACGAGCAGTACTTC.

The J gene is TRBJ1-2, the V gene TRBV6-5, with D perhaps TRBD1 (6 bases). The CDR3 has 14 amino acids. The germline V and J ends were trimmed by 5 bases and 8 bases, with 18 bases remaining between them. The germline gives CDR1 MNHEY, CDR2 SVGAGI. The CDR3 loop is CASSPLKQGGGYTF. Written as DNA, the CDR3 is TGTGCCAGCAGTCCATTAAAACAGGGAGGGGGCTACACCTTC.

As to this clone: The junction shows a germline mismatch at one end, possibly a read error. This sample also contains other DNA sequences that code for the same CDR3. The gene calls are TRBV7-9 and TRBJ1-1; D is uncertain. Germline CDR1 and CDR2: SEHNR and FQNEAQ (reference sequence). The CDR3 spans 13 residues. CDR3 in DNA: TGCGCCAGCAGCTTTGGGGATTACACTGAAGCTTTCTTT. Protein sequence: CASSFGDYTEAFF.

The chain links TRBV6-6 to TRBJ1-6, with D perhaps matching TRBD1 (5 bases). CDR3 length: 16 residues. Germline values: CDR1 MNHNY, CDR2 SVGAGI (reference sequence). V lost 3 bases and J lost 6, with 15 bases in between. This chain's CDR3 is CASSYIGVGGNSPLHF. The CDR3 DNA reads TGTGCCAGCAGTTATATCGGCGTGGGGGGTAATTCACCCCTCCACTTT.

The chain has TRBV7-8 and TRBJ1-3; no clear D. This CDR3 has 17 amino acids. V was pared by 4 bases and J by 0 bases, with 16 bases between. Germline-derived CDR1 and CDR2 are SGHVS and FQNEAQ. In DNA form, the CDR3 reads TGTGCCAGCAGCTCCGGATGGGGTAGTAACTCTGGAAACACCATATATTTT. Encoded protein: CASSSGWGSNSGNTIYF.

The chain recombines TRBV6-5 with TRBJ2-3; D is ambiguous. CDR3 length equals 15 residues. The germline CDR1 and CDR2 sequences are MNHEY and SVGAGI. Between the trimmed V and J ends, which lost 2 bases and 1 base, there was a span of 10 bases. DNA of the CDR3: TGTGCCAGCAGTTACGGGTCGGGCCGCACAGATACGCAGTATTTT. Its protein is CASSYGSGRTDTQYF.

The CDR3 region is CASSEGGGANNQPQHF. The DNA of the CDR3 is TGTGCCAGCAGTGAAGGTGGCGGGGCTAACAATCAGCCCCAGCATTTT. The chain combines TRBV6-1 with TRBJ1-5; D perhaps matches TRBD1 (5 bases). CDR1 and CDR2 from the germline V gene are MNHNS and SASEGT. V lost 1 base, J lost 3 bases, and 13 bases lay in between. This CDR3 comprises 16 residues.

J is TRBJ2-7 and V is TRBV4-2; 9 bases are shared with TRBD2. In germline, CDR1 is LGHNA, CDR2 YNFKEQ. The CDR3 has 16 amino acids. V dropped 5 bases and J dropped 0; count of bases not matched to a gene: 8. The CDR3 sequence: CASSLNAAGGSYEQYF. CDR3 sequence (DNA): TGTGCCAGCAGCTTAAACGCAGCGGGGGGCTCCTACGAGCAGTACTTC.

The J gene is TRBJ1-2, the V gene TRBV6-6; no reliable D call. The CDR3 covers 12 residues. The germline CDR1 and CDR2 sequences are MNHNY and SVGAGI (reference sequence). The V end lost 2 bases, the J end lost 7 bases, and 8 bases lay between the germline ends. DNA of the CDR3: TGTGCCAGCAGTTACGTAGGCGGTGGCTACACCTTC. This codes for CASSYVGGGYTF.

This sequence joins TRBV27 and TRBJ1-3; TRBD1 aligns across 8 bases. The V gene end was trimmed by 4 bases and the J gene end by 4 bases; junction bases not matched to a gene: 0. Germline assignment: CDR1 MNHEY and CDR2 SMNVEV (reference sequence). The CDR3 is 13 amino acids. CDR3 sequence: CASSWDRGNTIYF. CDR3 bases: TGTGCCAGCAGTTGGGACAGGGGAAACACCATATATTTT.